Below are 20 T cell receptor beta chains sequenced from a single sample in a study of CD8 T cells in ankylosing spondylitis. Overall study results and limits: A motif in TCR beta, a set of roughly eight highly homologous variants, appeared characteristic of ankylosing spondylitis blood.

These receptors lack a known antigen. Via MiXCR, TCRdb re-called the 5' RACE reads, giving one row per CDR3 protein. In the table there are around 480,000 distinct CDR3 sequences, over 15% of which are singletons. What was sequenced was blood, either unsorted or a sorted T cell fraction (not recorded which). Receptors originate from a male donor with ankylosing spondylitis.

This clonotype was detected ten times or more. This chain connects TRBV7-3 to TRBJ2-7; D call uncertain. This CDR3 is built from 13 residues. Germline V gene data show CDR1 as SGHTA and CDR2 as FQGTGA. The V gene lost 0 bases and the J gene lost 0 bases, with 3 bases spanning the gap. The CDR3 is CASSLTDSYEQYF. CDR3 sequence (DNA): TGTGCCAGCAGCTTAACAGACTCCTACGAGCAGTACTTC. Using reference TRBV7-3 and TRBJ2-7 for the parts outside the CDR3, the full variable domain is GAGVSQTPSNKVTEKGKYVELRCDPISGHTALYWYRQSLGQGPEFLIYFQGTGAADDSGLPNDRFFAVRPEGSVSTLKIQRTERGDSAVYLCASSLTDSYEQYFGPGTRLTVT.

The V call is TRBV18, the J call TRBJ2-7; D not resolved. Germline loops: CDR1 KGHSH, CDR2 LQKENI. V lost 6 bases to trimming and J lost 2 bases, with 11 bases between them. This CDR3 is 13 amino acids long. The CDR3 is CASSLAPAYEQYF. CDR3 nucleotide sequence: TGTGCCAGCTCTCTCGCCCCCGCCTACGAGCAGTACTTC.

This clonotype was found a few times. J is TRBJ2-1 and V is TRBV4-2; 7 nucleotides align to TRBD2. V shed 4 bases and J 8 bases; nucleotides not matched to a gene: 11. Per the germline V gene, CDR1 is LGHNA and CDR2 is YNFKEQ. The CDR3 consists of 15 residues. The CDR3 nucleotides are TGTGCCAGCAGCCGAAGACTAGCTTGGGAACATGAGCAGTTCTTC. Residues: CASSRRLAWEHEQFF.

The chain joins TRBV6-5 to TRBJ2-4; TRBD2 aligns across 9 bases. This CDR3 is 16 amino acids long. V lost 2 bases to trimming and J lost 1 base; unmatched junction nucleotides: 3. The V gene's germline CDR1 is MNHEY and CDR2 SVGAGI. The CDR3 here is CASSYGGGAAKNIQYF. The CDR3 nucleotides are TGTGCCAGCAGTTACGGCGGGGGGGCCGCCAAAAACATTCAGTACTTC.

This chain uses TRBV7-3 with TRBJ2-3, with D tentatively TRBD2 (6 bases). The length of the CDR3 is 16 residues. Germline values: CDR1 SGHTA, CDR2 FQGTGA. Trimming removed 5 bases at V and 6 bases at J, with 21 bases between. The CDR3 DNA is TGTGCCAGCAGCACGGCTGATAGCCCGGGGAGGGATACGCAGTATTTT. The encoded protein is CASSTADSPGRDTQYF.

This clonotype was seen repeatedly, ten times or more. The V and J genes are TRBV28 and TRBJ1-2, with 10 positions matching TRBD1. The V gene end was trimmed by 7 bases and the J gene end by 3 bases; junction bases not matched to a gene: 11. The CDR3 loop spans 16 amino acids. CDR1 is MDHEN and CDR2 is SYDVKM in the germline V gene. DNA for the CDR3: TGTGCCAGCAATGGGGACAGGGGTCCAGGAGACTATGGCTACACCTTC. Amino acids: CASNGDRGPGDYGYTF.

This clonotype was counted between two and nine times. This rearrangement joins TRBV3-1 to TRBJ2-7, with D perhaps given as TRBD1 or TRBD2 (5 bases each). The germline V and J ends were trimmed by 6 bases and 6 bases, with 12 bases remaining between them. From germline, CDR1 is LGHDT and CDR2 YNNKEL (reference sequence). The CDR3 totals 12 residues. Here the CDR3 reads CASSHGTTEQYF. The CDR3 DNA reads TGTGCCAGCAGTCACGGGACCACCGAGCAGTACTTC.

This clonotype has a handful of counts. V usage is TRBV5-1 and J usage is TRBJ2-5; weak D call: TRBD1 (6 bases). V was cut by 3 bases and J by 2 bases, with 14 bases left in between. The CDR3 sequence is 15 residues long. Looked up from germline, CDR1 is SGHRS and CDR2 is YFSETQ. Here the CDR3 DNA reads TGCGCCAGCAGCTCCGGACAGATCAGGCAAGAGACCCAGTACTTC. It translates to CASSSGQIRQETQYF.

V is TRBV5-1 and J is TRBJ2-2, with 8 bases that match TRBD2. The CDR3 consists of 15 residues. Trimming cost V 4 bases and J 4 bases; bases outside gene matches: 6. Germline V lookup: CDR1 SGHRS, CDR2 YFSETQ. This chain's CDR3 is CASSAPGLGTGELFF. CDR3 sequence (DNA): TGCGCCAGCAGCGCCCCGGGACTAGGCACCGGGGAGCTGTTTTTT.

This chain connects TRBV2 to TRBJ2-5; no clear D. The CDR3 has 16 residues. The germline V gene encodes CDR1 SNHLY and CDR2 FYNNEI. Trimming shortened V by 0 bases and J by 5 bases, and 16 bases separated the two germline ends. CDR3 nucleotides: TGTGCCAGCAGTGAAGCGCGATCAATCGTGGGGGAGACCCAGTACTTC. Protein: CASSEARSIVGETQYF. The variable domain in full, with the rest retrieved from reference TRBV2 and TRBJ2-5, is EPEVTQTPSHQVTQMGQEVILRCVPISNHLYFYWYRQILGQKVEFLVSFYNNEISEKSEIFDDQFSVERPDGSNFTLKIRSTKLEDSAMYFCASSEARSIVGETQYFGPGTRLLVL.

This clonotype was recorded a few times. CDR3 residues: CASSTVGGWGTMNTEAFF. The CDR3 DNA reads as TGTGCCAGCAGCACCGTGGGGGGGTGGGGGACAATGAACACTGAAGCTTTCTTT. The gene calls are TRBV12-3 or TRBV12-4 and TRBJ1-1, with D possibly TRBD1 on 6 matching bases. V was shortened by 6 bases and J by 0 bases, with 23 bases between the two germline ends. The CDR3 contains 18 residues.

This clonotype was seen only a few times. CDR3 loop: CASSPSQSTDTQYF. CDR3 nucleotide sequence: TGTGCCAGCTCACCAAGCCAAAGCACAGATACGCAGTATTTT. V and J are TRBV18 and TRBJ2-3; no clear D. V lost 2 bases, J lost 0 bases, and 6 bases lay in between. CDR1 is KGHSH and CDR2 is LQKENI in the germline V gene. This CDR3 is 14 amino acids long.

V usage is TRBV9 and J usage is TRBJ1-4, with 10 bases fitting TRBD1. Germline V gene data show CDR1 as SGDLS and CDR2 as YYNGEE. This CDR3 spans 13 amino acids. With 3 bases clipped from V and 7 bases from J, the junction kept 0 bases outside the gene matches. Written as DNA, the CDR3 is TGTGCCAGCAGCGGGACAGGGGGTGAAAAACTGTTTTTT. This gives the protein CASSGTGGEKLFF. Complete variable domain (other parts from reference TRBV9 and TRBJ1-4): DSGVTQTPKHLITATGQRVTLRCSPRSGDLSVYWYQQSLDQGLQFLIQYYNGEERAKGNILERFSAQQFPDLHSELNLSSLELGDSALYFCASSGTGGEKLFFGSGTQLSVL.

This clonotype has a count of ten or more. This chain connects TRBV10-3 to TRBJ1-1, with 7 positions matching TRBD1. Germline V lookup: CDR1 ENHRY, CDR2 SYGVKD. V lost 4 bases and J lost 3; bases outside the gene matches: 8. The CDR3 length is 15 residues. The CDR3 protein is CAISGAKGAYTEAFF. Here the CDR3 DNA reads TGTGCCATCAGTGGGGCCAAGGGGGCATACACTGAAGCTTTCTTT.

This clonotype has just a few counts. The gene calls are TRBV20-1 and TRBJ2-5; 9 bases are a match to TRBD2. The CDR3 is made up of 17 amino acids. The germline V gene has CDR1 DFQATT and CDR2 SNEGSKA (reference sequence). V shed 3 bases, J shed 5 bases, and the junction held 16 bases outside the gene matches. The CDR3 region has the DNA TGCAGTGCTAGCCCTCCCTCCGGCGGGGGGGCGGTGGAGACCCAGTACTTC. Its translation: CSASPPSGGGAVETQYF.

This clonotype was observed a handful of times. This chain joins TRBV20-1 and TRBJ2-7, with 8 bases identical to TRBD1. Trimming removed 5 bases from V and 6 bases from J; junction bases left unmatched: 3. The CDR3 runs 11 residues. Germline V gene lookup returns CDR1 DFQATT and CDR2 SNEGSKA (reference sequence). CDR3: CSAATGGEQYF. DNA for the CDR3: TGCAGTGCTGCAACAGGGGGCGAGCAGTACTTC.

The chain has TRBV7-9 and TRBJ1-1; D unclear. Trimming stripped 2 bases from V and 6 bases from J, with 19 bases between. This CDR3 region has 16 residues. The germline V gene has CDR1 SEHNR and CDR2 FQNEAQ (reference sequence). Written as DNA, the CDR3 is TGTGCCAGCAGCTTATCCCTTGGCCTAAGGGCCTCTGAAGCTTTCTTT. Protein: CASSLSLGLRASEAFF.

Only a few counts were recorded for this clonotype. J is TRBJ2-5 and V is TRBV3-1; 10 positions match TRBD2. CDR1 and CDR2 (germline): LGHDT, YNNKEL (reference sequence). The CDR3 is 14 amino acids. V trimming: 4 bases; J trimming: 6 bases; junction bases outside the gene matches: 5. The CDR3 sequence is CASSPAGGMQTQYF. CDR3 coding DNA: TGTGCCAGCAGCCCAGCGGGGGGGATGCAGACCCAGTACTTC.

The CDR3 region has the DNA TGTGCCAGCGGCCGGGCGAACACTGAAGCTTTCTTT. Residues: CASGRANTEAFF. The gene calls are TRBV11-3 and TRBJ1-1; no clear D. This CDR3 spans 12 amino acids. Per germline, CDR1 SGHNT and CDR2 YENEEA. V lost 8 bases, J lost 1 base, and 8 bases lay in between.

The V call is TRBV20-1, the J call TRBJ1-1; D is uncertain. The V and J ends lost 1 base and 1 base respectively, with 7 bases between them. Germline values: CDR1 DFQATT, CDR2 SNEGSKA (reference sequence). The CDR3 sequence is 13 residues long. The DNA of the CDR3 is TGCAGTGCTAGAGGTGGAGGGAACACTGAAGCTTTCTTT. As protein: CSARGGGNTEAFF.